This record concerns one TCR beta chain sequence. Its target is not known. Some clones are missing from TCRdb's copy, which holds only in-frame ones; the method was immunoSEQ multiplex PCR. The sample shows over a million clones, roughly 97% of them seen only once. This sample was taken from a study of shared clonotypes between healthy human individuals. Findings and caveats of the study: Lower generation probabilities were found for non-shared clonotypes than for those shared by all four donors.

The sequenced material came from naive CD4+ T cells sorted from blood. The subset: CD45RA+ positively selected. This clonotype was obtained from a man aged 25-40 years in good health.

The CDR3 region has the DNA TGCGCCAGCAGCTTGGGACAGATCCTGTCGAACACTGAAGCTTTCTTT. It encodes CASSLGQILSNTEAFF. This chain joins TRBV5-1 and TRBJ1-1, with D perhaps matching TRBD1 (5 bases). Germline V gives CDR1 SGHRS, CDR2 YFSETQ. V was pared by 0 bases and J by 1 base, with 13 bases between. CDR3 length equals 16 residues.